This entry describes one TCR beta chain. The antigen is undetermined. UMIs and a universal primer site were added when TCR cDNA was made by 5'RACE template switching. TCRdb analysed the 5' RACE reads with MiXCR anew, one entry per CDR3 protein. The data hold nearly 350,000 distinct CDR3 sequences, with roughly 8% observed a single time. This specimen comes from a study of T cells after yellow fever vaccination. Whole-study findings and limits: Detected again after the booster were most primary-vaccination clones, at 95% to 98% CD4 and 80% to 90% CD8. Some clonotypes were seen in both the CD4 and the CD8 compartments. These made up a small share and likely arose from convergent recombination. A weaker secondary response peaked on day 5, the primary on day 15.

The sequencing used PBMCs, collected 45 days after the first yellow fever vaccination. The TCR was taken from a man aged 18 to 29 who received the YFV17D yellow fever vaccine.

CDR3 residues: CAIRGHSTDTQYF. DNA of the CDR3: TGTGCCATCAGGGGACATAGCACAGATACGCAGTATTTT. The chain combines TRBV10-3 with TRBJ2-3; the D gene is possibly TRBD1 (6 bases). Trimming removed 6 bases at V and 0 bases at J, with 7 bases between. CDR3 length: 13 residues. The V gene's germline CDR1 is ENHRY and CDR2 SYGVKD.